These T cell receptor beta chains were read from a single sample in a study of T cell responses to AZD1222 COVID-19 vaccine. The protocol was immunoSEQ multiplex PCR, while the TCRdb copy is restricted to in-frame clones and leaves out a portion. Seen here are about 99,000 clones, about 91% observed once, and the top ten hold around a sixth. Here the sequenced sample was peripheral blood, taken on day 0 of AZD1222 vaccination. The receptors come from an adult in good health. The CDR3 runs from the conserved cysteine through the conserved F or W. D genes are given only for firm matches. Size values are once, few and many counts, or a class for expanded clones, and some rows have none.

TRBV2	TRBJ1-5	few	TRBD1	CASSGGQGYQPQHF	TGTGCCAGCAGCGGGGGACAGGGGTATCAGCCCCAGCATTTT
TRBV4-2	TRBJ2-5	.	TRBD2	CASRSSGGVQETQYF	TGTGCCAGCAGGTCTAGCGGGGGGGTCCAAGAGACCCAGTACTTC
TRBV29-1	TRBJ2-1	.	.	CSAPLLNPYNEQFF	TGCAGCGCCCCGCTCCTGAACCCCTACAATGAGCAGTTCTTC
TRBV18	TRBJ2-2	.	TRBD1	CASSPRLIGQANTGELFF	TGTGCCAGCTCACCAAGATTAATAGGACAGGCGAACACCGGGGAGCTGTTTTTT
TRBV7-2	TRBJ2-1	.	.	CASSLVDINEQFF	TGTGCCAGCAGCTTAGTCGATATTAATGAGCAGTTCTTC
TRBV6-5	TRBJ1-5	.	TRBD1	CASSMTGDSNQPQHF	TGTGCCAGCAGTATGACAGGGGATAGCAATCAGCCCCAGCATTTT
TRBV3-1/TRBV3-2	TRBJ1-6	.	.	CASSQDLDGNPYNSPLHF	TGTGCCAGCAGCCAAGATCTTGACGGGAACCCCTATAATTCACCCCTCCACTTT
TRBV5-5	TRBJ1-5	few	TRBD1	CASSLGAGGQPQHF	TGTGCCAGCAGCTTGGGGGCAGGGGGTCAGCCCCAGCATTTT
TRBV5-1	TRBJ1-2	once	TRBD1	CASTPGDSGGYTF	TGCGCCAGCACCCCAGGGGACAGTGGTGGCTACACCTTC
TRBV6-1	TRBJ2-6	.	TRBD1	CASSAGTGSGANVLTF	TGTGCCAGCAGTGCTGGGACAGGCTCTGGGGCCAACGTCCTGACTTTC
TRBV15	TRBJ2-7	.	.	CATSRVRESSYEQYF	TGTGCCACCAGCAGAGTTCGGGAGAGCTCCTACGAGCAGTACTTC
TRBV11-2	TRBJ2-2	.	.	CASITGNTGELFF	TGTGCCAGCATAACAGGGAATACCGGGGAGCTGTTTTTT
TRBV9	TRBJ2-7	once	.	CASSVEASSYEQYF	TGTGCCAGCAGCGTAGAAGCCAGCTCCTACGAGCAGTACTTC
TRBV7-9	TRBJ1-4	.	.	CASPGPEGAGEKLFF	TGTGCCAGCCCAGGCCCCGAGGGAGCGGGGGAAAAACTGTTTTTT
TRBV6-5	TRBJ2-5	.	.	CASTAAGRETQYF	TGTGCCAGCACCGCCGCCGGGCGGGAGACCCAGTACTTC
TRBV25-1	TRBJ2-7	.	TRBD1	CASSITGTGKQYF	TGTGCCAGCAGCATAACCGGGACAGGGAAGCAGTACTTC
TRBV21-1	TRBJ1-5	.	.	CASSKQGTRQPQHF	TGTGCCAGCAGCAAACAGGGGACGAGGCAGCCCCAGCATTTT
TRBV5-1	TRBJ1-2	once	.	CASSLEGVRSGYGYTF	TGCGCCAGCAGCTTGGAGGGGGTACGTTCGGGCTATGGCTACACCTTC
TRBV27	TRBJ2-7	.	.	CASSLGQFYEQYF	TGTGCCAGCAGTTTAGGACAGTTCTACGAGCAGTACTTC
TRBV9	TRBJ2-3	.	TRBD1	CASSVQGQGAVDTQYF	TGTGCCAGCAGCGTACAGGGACAGGGGGCCGTAGATACGCAGTATTTT
TRBV2	TRBJ2-7	.	.	CASSANYEQYF	TGTGCCAGCAGTGCAAACTACGAGCAGTACTTC
TRBV3-1/TRBV3-2	TRBJ2-3	.	.	CASSPRIGGRTDTQYF	TGTGCCAGCAGCCCCAGGATTGGGGGGCGCACAGATACGCAGTATTTT
TRBV12-3/TRBV12-4	TRBJ2-3	once	.	CASSLSGEDTQYF	TGTGCCAGCAGTTTATCGGGGGAGGATACGCAGTATTTT
TRBV19	TRBJ1-2	.	TRBD1	CASSTRQGKQDRDLPYGYTF	TGTGCCAGTAGTACCCGACAGGGAAAGCAAGACCGAGATTTGCCATATGGCTACACCTTC
TRBV5-4	TRBJ2-4	.	.	CASSLDRTAIQYF	TGTGCCAGCAGCTTGGACAGGACCGCGATTCAGTACTTC
TRBV7-3	TRBJ1-2	.	.	CASSLSDTNYGYTF	TGTGCCAGCAGCTTATCGGATACTAACTATGGCTACACCTTC
TRBV2	TRBJ2-2	.	.	CASSERGNTGELFF	TGTGCCAGCAGTGAACGCGGGAACACCGGGGAGCTGTTTTTT
TRBV29-1	TRBJ2-7	once	.	CSVEIPTFNGLDSPYEQYF	TGCAGCGTTGAAATCCCAACCTTCAATGGCCTAGACAGTCCCTACGAGCAGTACTTC
TRBV7-2	TRBJ2-7	.	TRBD2	CASSLTSGGYPYEQYF	TGTGCCAGCAGCTTAACTAGCGGGGGCTATCCATACGAGCAGTACTTC
TRBV28	TRBJ1-5	.	TRBD1	CASSWRQGHQPQHF	TGTGCCAGCAGTTGGCGACAGGGGCATCAGCCCCAGCATTTT
TRBV7-9	TRBJ1-3	.	.	CASSSGQNSGNTIYF	TGTGCCAGCAGCTCCGGACAGAACTCTGGAAACACCATATATTTT
TRBV19	TRBJ1-6	.	TRBD1	CASSTIPGQGFNSPLHF	TGTGCCAGTAGTACAATACCGGGACAGGGGTTTAATTCACCCCTCCACTTT
TRBV10-1	TRBJ2-1	.	TRBD2	CASSVGLENEQFF	TGCGCCAGCAGTGTGGGACTAGAGAATGAGCAGTTCTTC